This T cell receptor beta chain was retrieved from a study of blood T cells in healthy people across ages. General observations from the study: It was held that diversity estimates obtained from one million T cells represented underestimates. Both higher diversity and more naive CD4+ cells marked long-lived donors when set against aged donors.

As regards this clonotype: Antigen specificity is unknown.

The germline V gene has CDR1 SEHNR and CDR2 FQNEAQ (reference sequence). V shed 6 bases and J 2 bases; nucleotides not matched to a gene: 13. This CDR3 is built from 16 residues. It was with a sample-barcoded 5' primer and a J-beta primer mix that a second PCR of roughly 6 to 12 cycles was run. Sequencing recovered at least 3 million CDR3-containing paired-end reads from each sample. TCRdb passed the 5' RACE reads through MiXCR, listing each CDR3 protein once. The data show 790,000 or so distinct CDR3 sequences, with just over 55% seen just once and under 30% held by the top ten. The chain links TRBV7-9 to TRBJ2-7; TRBD2 matches at 7 bases. Sequencing was done on a sample of blood. The TCR sequence derives from a man in his forties in good health. The CDR3 reads CASSQTGGLPAYEQYF. CDR3 nucleotide sequence: TGTGCCAGCAGTCAAACTGGGGGACTACCAGCCTACGAGCAGTACTTC.